The clone carrying this T cell receptor (beta chain) was picked up many times. The antigen is not known. TCRdb re-called the multiplex PCR reads with MiXCR, one entry per CDR3 protein. The sample consists of some 130,000 distinct CDR3 sequences, 21% of them appearing once. These data belong to a study of breast tumors, draining lymph nodes, adjacent tissues. V dropped 5 bases and J dropped 2; count of bases not matched to a gene: 6. Per germline, CDR1 MNHNY and CDR2 SVGAGI (reference sequence). This CDR3 has 15 residues. Study conclusions and caveats: Luminal-like breast cancer showed significantly greater tumor-nontumor repertoire similarity than basal-like breast cancer did. Tumor repertoires ranked between lymph nodes and nontumor tissue in diversity, with V and J gene preferences. Findings are consistent with lymph node origin and intratumoral expansion of most tumor T cells.

Samples came from axillary lymph nodes draining the breast cancer. This TCR came from a female donor with breast cancer. Some clones in this sample may be carry-over from other donors' samples. The chain recombines TRBV6-6 with TRBJ2-3, with 8 positions matching TRBD1. The material sequenced was axillary lymph node tissue. The DNA of the CDR3 is TGTGCCAGCAGTGGGGGGACAGGAAACACAGATACGCAGTATTTT. It specifies CASSGGTGNTDTQYF.